This T cell receptor (beta chain) was documented in a study of T cell responses to AZD1222 COVID-19 vaccine. Here immunoSEQ multiplex PCR was the method, and the copy in TCRdb shows in-frame clones only, minus some. The data show 150,000 to 200,000 clones, 85% to 90% seen once. The CDR3 consists of 13 residues. CDR1 is MDHEN, CDR2 SYDVKM, per germline. V was shortened by 6 bases and J by 1 base, with 6 bases between the two germline ends. The chain has TRBV28 and TRBJ1-4; D unresolved. The source of this sequence is an adult who received the MenACWY meningococcal vaccine as a control. Material: peripheral blood, obtained 28 days after the second dose of the MenACWY control vaccine. The CDR3 coding sequence is TGTGCCAGCAGGGATAGAACTAATGAAAAACTGTTTTTT. This gives the protein CASRDRTNEKLFF.